This TCR beta chain was captured in a study of OX40 agonist ivuxolimab in advanced cancers. Produced via immunoSEQ multiplex PCR; TCRdb's table is partial and in-frame only. The table includes about 79,000 clones, 75% to 95% detected once. The source of this sequence is an adult with an advanced solid tumor such as melanoma, head and neck, liver or kidney cancer. Sample: CD4+ or CD8+ T cells sorted from blood, taken in a trial of the OX40 agonist ivuxolimab.

For the CDR3, the DNA is TGCGCCAGCAGCCCCCCAGGTGGGGAGGGCACTGAAGCTTTCTTT. Translated: CASSPPGGEGTEAFF. The chain links TRBV5-1 to TRBJ1-1; unclear D gene. The CDR3 is 15 amino acids. Trimming left V 4 bases short and J 4 bases short, with 17 bases between. Germline-derived CDR1 and CDR2 are SGHRS and YFSETQ. The full variable domain, rest sourced from reference TRBV5-1 and TRBJ1-1, is KAGVTQTPRYLIKTRGQQVTLSCSPISGHRSVSWYQQTPGQGLQFLFEYFSETQRNKGNFPGRFSGRQFSNSRSEMNVSTLELGDSALYLCASSPPGGEGTEAFFGQGTRLTVV.